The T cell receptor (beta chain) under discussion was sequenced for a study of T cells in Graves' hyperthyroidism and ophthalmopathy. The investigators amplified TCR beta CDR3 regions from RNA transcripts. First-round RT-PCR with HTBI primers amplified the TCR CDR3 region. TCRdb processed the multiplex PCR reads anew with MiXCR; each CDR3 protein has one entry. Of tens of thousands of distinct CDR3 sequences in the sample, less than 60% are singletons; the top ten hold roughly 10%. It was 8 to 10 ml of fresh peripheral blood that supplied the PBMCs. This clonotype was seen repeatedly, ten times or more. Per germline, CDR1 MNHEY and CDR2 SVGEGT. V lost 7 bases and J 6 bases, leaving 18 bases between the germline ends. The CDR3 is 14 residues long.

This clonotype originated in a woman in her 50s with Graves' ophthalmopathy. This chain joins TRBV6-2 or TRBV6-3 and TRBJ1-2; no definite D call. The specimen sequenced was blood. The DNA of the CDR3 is TGTGCCAGCACCCCCTACTGGGGTTCGGATGGCTACACCTTC. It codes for CASTPYWGSDGYTF.